This T cell receptor beta chain was retrieved from a study of blood T cell repertoires in COVID-19. Study-level background: The origin of the acute and convalescent COVID-19 samples was the United States, Italy and Spain.

As originally analysed: Estimation of nucleated cell counts was performed using reference gene primer amplification. Sequencing used immunoSEQ multiplex PCR; TCRdb keeps in-frame clones, though not all of them. V, J and clone size were drawn from that table, and D and trimming were deduced from the DNA. The table has around 160,000 clones, 88% seen once. CDR1 is MDHEN, CDR2 SYDVKM, per germline. This CDR3 is 12 amino acids long. V shed 2 bases and J shed 5 bases, with 6 bases lying between them. Material for sequencing was peripheral blood. This TCR came from a human donor in a cohort sampled during active COVID-19. The chain is built from TRBV28 and TRBJ1-2; D is unresolved. CDR3 in DNA: TGTGCCAGCAGTTTACGGGAGTATGGCTACACCTTC. Its translation is CASSLREYGYTF.